These T cell receptor beta chains were read from a single sample in a study of Tregs in tolerant kidney transplant recipients. Method: immunoSEQ multiplex PCR; TCRdb's copy keeps in-frame clones and lacks some. The sample gives about 46,000 clones, about 90% of which show up once; about 0.7% is in the top ten. The material sequenced was Tregs from blood. Receptor source: a human donor in good health. CDR3s include the opening cysteine and the closing phenylalanine or tryptophan. D genes are given only for firm matches. Where a row states a size, it is once, few, many or the class of an expanded clone; other rows omit it.

d_gene,abundance,v_gene,j_gene,CDR3nt,CDR3aa
.,.,TRBV6-5,TRBJ1-2,TGTGCCAGCAGTTTGAGGCAGGGGAATGGCTACACCTTC,CASSLRQGNGYTF
.,.,TRBV10-3,TRBJ2-3,TGTGCCATCAATCGAGAACTCACAGATACGCAGTATTTT,CAINRELTDTQYF
.,.,TRBV6-6,TRBJ2-3,TGTGCCAGCAGAACAGGGCACACAGATACGCAGTATTTT,CASRTGHTDTQYF
TRBD2,.,TRBV19,TRBJ2-7,TGTGCCAGTAGTCGGGGGGACTACGTCTACGAGCAGTACTTC,CASSRGDYVYEQYF
.,once,TRBV19,TRBJ1-2,TGTGCCAGTAGCTCCACAGGGAGTGGTGGCTACACCTTC,CASSSTGSGGYTF
TRBD2,.,TRBV5-4,TRBJ2-7,TGTGCCAGCAGCTCAGGACTAGCGGTAAACTACGAGCAGTACTTC,CASSSGLAVNYEQYF
.,.,TRBV14,TRBJ1-2,TGTGCCAGCAGCCTGGTCGGCTATGGCTACACCTTC,CASSLVGYGYTF
.,.,TRBV11-2,TRBJ2-5,TGTGCCAGCAGCTTCCAACCTGGGGGCCAAGAGACCCAGTACTTC,CASSFQPGGQETQYF
.,.,TRBV19,TRBJ1-5,TGTGCCAGTAGTATCGAGACTGGACGGCCCCAGCATTTT,CASSIETGRPQHF
.,once,TRBV6-1,TRBJ1-6,TGTGCCAGCAGTGAGGGTTCAATTGATAATTCACCCCTCCACTTT,CASSEGSIDNSPLHF
.,.,TRBV7-9,TRBJ2-5,TGTGCCAGCAGCCCACCTGGCCCCGGAACCCAGTACTTC,CASSPPGPGTQYF
.,.,TRBV6-5,TRBJ1-2,TGTGCCAGCAGTGAAGGCAGGGCGAACTATGGCTACACCTTC,CASSEGRANYGYTF
.,.,TRBV14,TRBJ1-1,TGTGCCAGCAGCCAAGTAGGAGGGAGGGTCATGAACACTGAAGCTTTCTTT,CASSQVGGRVMNTEAFF
TRBD2,.,TRBV10-3,TRBJ2-7,TGTGCCATCAGTGAGTCCTTCCCGGGGGGGACCTACTACGAGCAGTACTTC,CAISESFPGGTYYEQYF
.,.,TRBV10-3,TRBJ1-2,TGTGCCATCAGTGAGCGTATTGGCTATGGCTACACCTTC,CAISERIGYGYTF
TRBD2,.,TRBV4-1,TRBJ2-3,TGCGCCAGCAGCCGCCGAGAGGGACTAGCGGTTACTAGCACAGATACGCAGTATTTT,CASSRREGLAVTSTDTQYF